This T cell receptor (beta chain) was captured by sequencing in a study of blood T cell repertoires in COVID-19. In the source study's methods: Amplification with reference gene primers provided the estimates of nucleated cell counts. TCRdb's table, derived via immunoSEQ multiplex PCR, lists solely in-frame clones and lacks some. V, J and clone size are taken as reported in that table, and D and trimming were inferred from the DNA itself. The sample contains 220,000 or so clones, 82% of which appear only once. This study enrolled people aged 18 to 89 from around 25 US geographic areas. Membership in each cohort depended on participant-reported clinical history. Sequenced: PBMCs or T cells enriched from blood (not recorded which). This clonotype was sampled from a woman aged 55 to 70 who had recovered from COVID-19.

The CDR3 reads CASSWGRGQGYGYTF. The CDR3 bases are TGTGCCAGCAGCTGGGGTCGGGGACAGGGATATGGCTACACCTTC. The V gene is TRBV5-8, the J gene TRBJ1-2, with 9 nucleotides matching TRBD1. The CDR3 is 15 amino acids. V was pared by 3 bases and J by 5 bases, with 8 bases of the junction left unmatched. CDR1 and CDR2 from the germline V gene are SGHTS and YDEGEE.